This T cell receptor beta chain was profiled in a study of T-cell memory formation after mild COVID-19. Notes on the study in general: CD8+ contracting clones occupied EMRA, while CD4+ ones occupied mainly CM and EM. Whereas later expanders leaned CD4+, clones contracting day 15 to 85 showed a balanced CD4/CD8 makeup. Researchers found some responding clones in pre-infection memory, a sign that cross-reactive memory joined.

A 5'RACE reaction primed in the constant segment made cDNA libraries of TCR alpha and TCR beta, and these carried sample barcodes and UMIs. TCRdb re-called the 5' RACE reads with MiXCR, one entry per CDR3 protein. The sample lists roughly 350,000 distinct CDR3 sequences, about 21% occurring once. From germline, CDR1 is LGHNA and CDR2 YNFKEQ. The V and J ends lost 1 base and 6 bases, in that order; junction bases with no gene match: 6. This CDR3 region has 17 residues. This clonotype has at least ten counts. As yet, its antigen is unknown. The sequenced material came from PBMCs or a T cell subset sorted from them (not recorded which). This sequence originates from an adult woman who had mild COVID-19 (a few samples of this study predate the infection). Cell type and time point are not known. The chain has TRBV4-2 and TRBJ2-2, with TRBD2 matching over 12 bases. The CDR3 coding sequence is TGTGCCAGCAGCCAAGTGACTAGCGGGAGTGGGGCCGGGGAGCTGTTTTTT. It is translated as CASSQVTSGSGAGELFF.